The subject of this entry is one T cell receptor beta chain. Its antigen remains unknown. The sample is drawn from a study of regulatory T cells in long-lasting Graves disease. Study-level results: Persistent disease showed a preference for TRBV28, TRBJ1-2 and TRBJ2-5. Analysis covered peripheral blood alone, not thyroid tissue.

Arm-PCR of CDR3 regions and iRepertoire HTBI primers were used to build TCR beta libraries. TCRdb recomputed calls from the multiplex PCR reads with MiXCR, one row per CDR3 protein. The sample lists 320,000 or so distinct CDR3 sequences, about a sixth occurring once. Germline V gene data show CDR1 as SEHNR and CDR2 as FQNEAQ (reference sequence). This CDR3 is 12 amino acids long. Trimming shortened V by 1 base and J by 8 bases, and 6 bases separated the two germline ends. Time point here: newly diagnosed GD, antithyroid drugs for less than 3 months. Following extraction of RNA from PBMCs, that RNA was used to make the TCR library.

The rearrangement joins TRBV7-9 to TRBJ1-5; no firm D call. Sequenced here: peripheral blood mononuclear cells (PBMCs), sampled at new diagnosis, from a patient treated with antithyroid drugs. The sequence came from a female donor with Graves disease. CDR3 region: CASSLGFKPQHF. The DNA of the CDR3 is TGTGCCAGCAGCTTAGGCTTTAAGCCCCAGCATTTT.